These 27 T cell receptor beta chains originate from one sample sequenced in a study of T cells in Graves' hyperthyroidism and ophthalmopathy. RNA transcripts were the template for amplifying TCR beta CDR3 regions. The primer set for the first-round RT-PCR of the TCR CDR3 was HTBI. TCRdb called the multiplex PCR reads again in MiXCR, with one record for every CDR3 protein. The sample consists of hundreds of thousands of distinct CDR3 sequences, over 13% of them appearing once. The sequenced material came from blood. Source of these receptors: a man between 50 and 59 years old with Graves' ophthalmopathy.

The CDR3 bases are TGTGCCAGCAGTTGGGAAAATGAGCAGTTCTTC. This sequence encodes CASSWENEQFF. The chain links TRBV6-4 to TRBJ2-1; D remains ambiguous. This CDR3 contains 11 residues. Trimming cost V 5 bases and J 7 bases, with 6 bases left between them. Germline lookup yields CDR1 MRHNA and CDR2 SNTAGT.

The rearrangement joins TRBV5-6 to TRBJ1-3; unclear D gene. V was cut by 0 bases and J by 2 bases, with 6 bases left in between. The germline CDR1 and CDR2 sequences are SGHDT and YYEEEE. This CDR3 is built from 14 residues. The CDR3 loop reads CASSLVGPGNTIYF. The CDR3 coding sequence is TGTGCCAGCAGCTTGGTAGGGCCTGGAAACACCATATATTTT.

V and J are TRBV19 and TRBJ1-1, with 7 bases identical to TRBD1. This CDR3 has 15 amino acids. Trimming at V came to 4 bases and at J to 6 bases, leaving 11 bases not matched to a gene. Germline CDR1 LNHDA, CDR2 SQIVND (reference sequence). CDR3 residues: CASSTNSGTVAEAFF. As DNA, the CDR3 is TGTGCCAGTAGTACCAACTCCGGGACAGTGGCTGAAGCTTTCTTT. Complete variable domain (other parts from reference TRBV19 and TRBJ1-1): DGGITQSPKYLFRKEGQNVTLSCEQNLNHDAMYWYRQDPGQGLRLIYYSQIVNDFQKGDIAEGYSVSREKKESFPLTVTSAQKNPTAFYLCASSTNSGTVAEAFFGQGTRLTVV.

Written as DNA, the CDR3 is TGTGCCAGCAGTTCCGGGCTGACAACTGATACGCAGTATTTT. It translates to CASSSGLTTDTQYF. This chain joins TRBV7-2 and TRBJ2-3, with D unclear. Germline CDR1 reads SGHTA; CDR2 reads FQGNSA. This CDR3 region has 14 residues. The V end was cut by 6 bases, the J end by 6 bases, with 16 bases between.

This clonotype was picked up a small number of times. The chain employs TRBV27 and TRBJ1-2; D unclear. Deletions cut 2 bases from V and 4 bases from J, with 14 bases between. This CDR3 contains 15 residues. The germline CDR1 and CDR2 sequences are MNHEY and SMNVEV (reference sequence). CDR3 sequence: CASSLDGLKGYGYTF. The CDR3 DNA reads TGTGCCAGCAGTTTAGATGGACTCAAAGGCTATGGCTACACCTTC.

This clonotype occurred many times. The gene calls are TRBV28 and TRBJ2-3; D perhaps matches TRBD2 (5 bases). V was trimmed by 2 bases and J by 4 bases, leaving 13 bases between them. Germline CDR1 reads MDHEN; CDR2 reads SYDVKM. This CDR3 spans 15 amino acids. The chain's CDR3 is CASSLEGQSPDTQYF. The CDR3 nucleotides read TGTGCCAGCAGTTTAGAGGGCCAGTCCCCAGATACGCAGTATTTT.

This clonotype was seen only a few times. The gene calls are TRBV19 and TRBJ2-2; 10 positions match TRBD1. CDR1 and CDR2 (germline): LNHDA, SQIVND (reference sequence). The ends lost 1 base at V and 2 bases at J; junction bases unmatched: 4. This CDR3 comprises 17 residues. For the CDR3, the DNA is TGTGCCAGTAGTATAGCCAGACAGGGGGCAAACACCGGGGAGCTGTTTTTT. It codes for CASSIARQGANTGELFF.

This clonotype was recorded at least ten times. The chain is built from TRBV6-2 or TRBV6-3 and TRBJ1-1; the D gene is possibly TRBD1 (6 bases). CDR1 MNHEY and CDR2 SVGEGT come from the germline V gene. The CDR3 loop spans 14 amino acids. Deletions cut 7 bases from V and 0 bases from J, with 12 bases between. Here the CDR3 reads CASTRQEMNTEAFF. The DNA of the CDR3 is TGTGCCAGCACCCGACAGGAGATGAACACTGAAGCTTTCTTT.

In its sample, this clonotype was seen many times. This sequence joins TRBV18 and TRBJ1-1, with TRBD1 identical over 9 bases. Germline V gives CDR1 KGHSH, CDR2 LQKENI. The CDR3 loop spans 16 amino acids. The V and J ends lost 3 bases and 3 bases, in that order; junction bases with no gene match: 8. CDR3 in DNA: TGTGCCAGCTCACCGACCGGGACAGGGCTTTACACTGAAGCTTTCTTT. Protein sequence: CASSPTGTGLYTEAFF.

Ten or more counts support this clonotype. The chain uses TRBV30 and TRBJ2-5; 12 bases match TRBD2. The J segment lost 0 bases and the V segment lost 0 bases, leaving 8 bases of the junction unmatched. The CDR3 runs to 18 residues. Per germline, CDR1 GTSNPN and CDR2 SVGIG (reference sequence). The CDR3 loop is CAWSVRSSGRVDQETQYF. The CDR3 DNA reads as TGTGCCTGGAGTGTAAGATCTAGCGGGAGGGTAGACCAAGAGACCCAGTACTTC. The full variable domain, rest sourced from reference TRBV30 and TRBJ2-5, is SQTIHQWPATLVQPVGSPLSLECTVEGTSNPNLYWYRQAAGRGLQLLFYSVGIGQISSEVPQNLSASRPQDRQFILSSKKLLLSDSGFYLCAWSVRSSGRVDQETQYFGPGTRLLVL.

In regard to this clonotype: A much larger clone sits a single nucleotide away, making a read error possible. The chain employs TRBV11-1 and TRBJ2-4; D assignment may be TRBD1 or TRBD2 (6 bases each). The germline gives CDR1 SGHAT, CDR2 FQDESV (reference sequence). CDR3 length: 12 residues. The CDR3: CASSPWGDIQCF. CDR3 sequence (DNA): TGTGCCAGCAGCCCCTGGGGGGACATTCAGTGCTTC. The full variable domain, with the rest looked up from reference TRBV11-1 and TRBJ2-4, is EAEVAQSPRYKITEKSQAVAFWCDPISGHATLYWYRQILGQGPELLVQFQDESVVDDSQLPKDRFSAERLKGVDSTLKIQPAELGDSAMYLCASSPWGDIQCFGAGTRLSVL.

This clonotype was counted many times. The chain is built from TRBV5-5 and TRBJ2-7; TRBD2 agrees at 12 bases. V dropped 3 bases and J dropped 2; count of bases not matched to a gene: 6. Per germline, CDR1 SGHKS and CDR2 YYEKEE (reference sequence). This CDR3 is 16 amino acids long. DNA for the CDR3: TGTGCCAGCAGCTCAAGACTAGCGGGAGTTGCCTACGAGCAGTACTTC. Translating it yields CASSSRLAGVAYEQYF.

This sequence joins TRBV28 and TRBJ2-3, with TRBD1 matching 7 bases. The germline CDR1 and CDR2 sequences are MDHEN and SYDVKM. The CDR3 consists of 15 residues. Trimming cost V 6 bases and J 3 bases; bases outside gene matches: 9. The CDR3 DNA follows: TGTGCCAGCAGCCAACTGACAGGGCTAACAGATACGCAGTATTTT. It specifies CASSQLTGLTDTQYF.

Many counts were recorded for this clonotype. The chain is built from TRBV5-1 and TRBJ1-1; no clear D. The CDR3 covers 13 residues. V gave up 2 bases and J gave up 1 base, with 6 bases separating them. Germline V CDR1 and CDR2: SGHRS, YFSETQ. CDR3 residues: CASSLRQNTEAFF. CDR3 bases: TGCGCCAGCAGCTTAAGACAGAACACTGAAGCTTTCTTT.

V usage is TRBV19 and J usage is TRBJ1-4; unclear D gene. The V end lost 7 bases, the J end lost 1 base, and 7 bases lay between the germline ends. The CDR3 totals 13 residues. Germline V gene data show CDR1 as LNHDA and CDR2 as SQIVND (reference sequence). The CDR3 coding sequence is TGTGCCAGTAACGGTATAACTAATGAAAAACTGTTTTTT. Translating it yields CASNGITNEKLFF.

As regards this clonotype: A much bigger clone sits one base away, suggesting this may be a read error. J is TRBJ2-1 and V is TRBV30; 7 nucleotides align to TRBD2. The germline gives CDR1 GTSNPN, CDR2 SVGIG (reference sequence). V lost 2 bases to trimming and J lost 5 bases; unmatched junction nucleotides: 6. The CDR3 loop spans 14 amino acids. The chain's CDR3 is CAWSSGEGHNEQFF. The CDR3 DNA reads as TGTGCCTGGAGTTCGGGGGAGGGCCACAATGAGCAGTTCTTC.

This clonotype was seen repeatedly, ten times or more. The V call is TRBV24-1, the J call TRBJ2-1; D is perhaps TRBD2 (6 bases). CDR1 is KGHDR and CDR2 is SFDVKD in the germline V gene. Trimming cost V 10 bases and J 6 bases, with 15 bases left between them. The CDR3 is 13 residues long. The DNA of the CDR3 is TGTGCCACGCACAGCGGGCGCCTCAATGAGCAGTTCTTC. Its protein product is CATHSGRLNEQFF.

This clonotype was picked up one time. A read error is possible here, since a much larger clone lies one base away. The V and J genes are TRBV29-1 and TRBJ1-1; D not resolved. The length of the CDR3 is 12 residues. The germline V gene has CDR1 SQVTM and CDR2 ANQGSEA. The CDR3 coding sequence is TGCAGCGTGAAAACCAGTAACACTGAAGCTCTCTTT. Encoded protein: CSVKTSNTEALF.

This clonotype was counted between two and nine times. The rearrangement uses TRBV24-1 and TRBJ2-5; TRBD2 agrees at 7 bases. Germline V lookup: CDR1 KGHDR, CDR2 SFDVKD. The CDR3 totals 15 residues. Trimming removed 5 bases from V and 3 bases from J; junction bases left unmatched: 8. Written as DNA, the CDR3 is TGTGCCACCAGTGGGGTCGAGGCGGGAGAAGAGACCCAGTACTTC. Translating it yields CATSGVEAGEETQYF.

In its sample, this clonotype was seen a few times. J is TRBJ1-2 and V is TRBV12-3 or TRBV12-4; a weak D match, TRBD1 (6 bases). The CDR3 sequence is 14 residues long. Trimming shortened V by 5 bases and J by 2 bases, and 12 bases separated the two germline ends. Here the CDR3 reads CASSPRTANYGYTF. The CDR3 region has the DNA TGTGCCAGCAGTCCCAGGACAGCCAACTATGGCTACACCTTC.

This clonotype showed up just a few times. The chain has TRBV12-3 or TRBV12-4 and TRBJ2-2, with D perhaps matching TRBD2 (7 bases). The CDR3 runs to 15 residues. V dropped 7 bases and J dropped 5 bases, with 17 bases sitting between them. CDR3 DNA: TGTGCCAGCACCACTGGGGGGGCGGAGACCGGGGAGCTGTTTTTT. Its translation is CASTTGGAETGELFF.

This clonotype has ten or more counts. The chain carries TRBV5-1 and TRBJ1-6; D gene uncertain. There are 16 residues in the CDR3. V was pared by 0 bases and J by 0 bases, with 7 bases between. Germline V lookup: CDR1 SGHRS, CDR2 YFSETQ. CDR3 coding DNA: TGCGCCAGCAGCTTGGTGTCCGACTCCTATAATTCACCCCTCCACTTT. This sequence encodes CASSLVSDSYNSPLHF. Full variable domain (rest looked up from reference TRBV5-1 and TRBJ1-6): KAGVTQTPRYLIKTRGQQVTLSCSPISGHRSVSWYQQTPGQGLQFLFEYFSETQRNKGNFPGRFSGRQFSNSRSEMNVSTLELGDSALYLCASSLVSDSYNSPLHFGNGTRLTVT.

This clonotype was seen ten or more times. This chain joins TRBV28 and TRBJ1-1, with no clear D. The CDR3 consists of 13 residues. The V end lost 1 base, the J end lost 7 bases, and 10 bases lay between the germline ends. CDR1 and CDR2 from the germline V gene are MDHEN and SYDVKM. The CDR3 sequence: CASSLFINNEAFF. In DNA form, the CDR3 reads TGTGCCAGCAGTTTATTTATAAATAATGAAGCTTTCTTT.

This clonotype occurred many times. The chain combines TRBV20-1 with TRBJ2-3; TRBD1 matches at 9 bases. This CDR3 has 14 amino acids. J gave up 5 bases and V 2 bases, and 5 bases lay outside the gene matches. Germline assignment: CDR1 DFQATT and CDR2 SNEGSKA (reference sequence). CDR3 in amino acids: CSARSTGGKDTQYF. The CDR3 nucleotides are TGCAGTGCTAGAAGTACAGGGGGCAAAGATACGCAGTATTTT.

CDR3 region: CASSKVSPSDTQYF. CDR3 in DNA: TGCGCCAGCAGTAAAGTTAGTCCGTCAGATACGCAGTATTTT. This rearrangement joins TRBV10-1 to TRBJ2-3; D is undetermined. The CDR3 runs to 14 residues. Per germline, CDR1 WNHNN and CDR2 SYGVQD (reference sequence). V lost 5 bases and J lost 4, with 13 bases in between.

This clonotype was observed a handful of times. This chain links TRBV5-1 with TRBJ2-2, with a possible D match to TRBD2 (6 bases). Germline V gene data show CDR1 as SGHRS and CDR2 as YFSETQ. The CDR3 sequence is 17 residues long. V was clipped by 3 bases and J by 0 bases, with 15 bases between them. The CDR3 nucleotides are TGCGCCAGCAGCTCCAACCCGGGACTCGCGAACACCGGGGAGCTGTTTTTT. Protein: CASSSNPGLANTGELFF.

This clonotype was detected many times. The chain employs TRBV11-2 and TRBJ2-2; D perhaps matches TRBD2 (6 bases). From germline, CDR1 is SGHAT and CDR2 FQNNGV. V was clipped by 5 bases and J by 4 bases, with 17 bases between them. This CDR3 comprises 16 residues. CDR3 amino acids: CASSLWGREATGELFF. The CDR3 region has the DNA TGTGCCAGCAGCCTTTGGGGCAGGGAGGCCACCGGGGAGCTGTTTTTT.